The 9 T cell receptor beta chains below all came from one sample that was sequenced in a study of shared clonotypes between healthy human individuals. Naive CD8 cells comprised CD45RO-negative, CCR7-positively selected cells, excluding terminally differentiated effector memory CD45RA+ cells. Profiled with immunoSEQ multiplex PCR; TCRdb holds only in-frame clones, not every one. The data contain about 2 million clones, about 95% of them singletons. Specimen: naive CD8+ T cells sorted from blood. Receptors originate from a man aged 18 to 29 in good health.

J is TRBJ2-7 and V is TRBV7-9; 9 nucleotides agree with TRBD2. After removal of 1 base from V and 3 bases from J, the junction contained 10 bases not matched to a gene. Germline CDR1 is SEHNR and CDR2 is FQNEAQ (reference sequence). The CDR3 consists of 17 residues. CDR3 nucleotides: TGTGCCAGCAGCTTAGTCGGCGGGCGGGAGGGCCTCTACGAGCAGTACTTC. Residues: CASSLVGGREGLYEQYF. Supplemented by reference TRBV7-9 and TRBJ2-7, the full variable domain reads DTGVSQNPRHKITKRGQNVTFRCDPISEHNRLYWYRQTLGQGPEFLTYFQNEAQLEKSRLLSDRFSAERPKGSFSTLEIQRTEQGDSAMYLCASSLVGGREGLYEQYFGPGTRLTVT.

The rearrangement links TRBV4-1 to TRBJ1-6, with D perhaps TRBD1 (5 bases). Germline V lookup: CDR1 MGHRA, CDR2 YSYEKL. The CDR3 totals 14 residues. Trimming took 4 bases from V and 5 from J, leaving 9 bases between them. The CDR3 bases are TGCGCCAGCAGCCTACTGGGGGATAATTCACCCCTCCACTTT. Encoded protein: CASSLLGDNSPLHF.

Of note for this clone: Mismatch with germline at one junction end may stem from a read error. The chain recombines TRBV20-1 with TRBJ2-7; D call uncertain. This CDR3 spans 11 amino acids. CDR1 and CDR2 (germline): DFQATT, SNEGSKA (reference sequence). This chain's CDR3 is CSARDGGQIPF. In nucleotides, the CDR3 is TGCAGTGCTAGAGATGGTGGGCAGATTCCCTTC.

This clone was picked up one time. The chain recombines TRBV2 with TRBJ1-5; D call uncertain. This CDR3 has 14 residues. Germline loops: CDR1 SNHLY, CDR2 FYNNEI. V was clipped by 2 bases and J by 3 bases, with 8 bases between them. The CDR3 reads CASSETGINQPQHF. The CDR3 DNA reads TGTGCCAGCAGTGAAACTGGGATCAATCAGCCCCAGCATTTT.

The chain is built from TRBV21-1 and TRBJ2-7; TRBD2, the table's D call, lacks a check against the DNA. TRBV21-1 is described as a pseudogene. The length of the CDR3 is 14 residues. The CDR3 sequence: CASSTRVLSYEQYF. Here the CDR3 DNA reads TGTGCCAGCAGCACCCGGGTATTATCCTACGAGCAGTACTTC.

The CDR3 here is CASTGIFSSEQYF. In DNA, the CDR3 is TGTGCCAGTACAGGGATTTTCTCTAGCGAGCAGTACTTC. The V call is TRBV7-9, the J call TRBJ2-7; TRBD1 might be the D (6 bases). Trimming took 9 bases from V and 6 from J, leaving 18 bases between them. The CDR3 consists of 13 residues. From germline, CDR1 is SEHNR and CDR2 FQNEAQ (reference sequence).

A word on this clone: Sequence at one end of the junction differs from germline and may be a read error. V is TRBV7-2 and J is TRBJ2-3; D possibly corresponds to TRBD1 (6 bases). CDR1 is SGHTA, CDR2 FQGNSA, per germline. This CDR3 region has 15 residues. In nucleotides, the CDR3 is TGTGCCAGCAGCAGAGGTAACTCCTGGACAGATACGCGGTATTTT. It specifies CASSRGNSWTDTRYF.

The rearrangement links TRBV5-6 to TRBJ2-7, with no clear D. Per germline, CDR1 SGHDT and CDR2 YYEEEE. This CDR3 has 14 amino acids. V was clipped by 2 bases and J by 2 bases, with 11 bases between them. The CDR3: CASSFLQETYEQYF. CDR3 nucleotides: TGTGCCAGCAGCTTCCTTCAAGAGACCTACGAGCAGTACTTC. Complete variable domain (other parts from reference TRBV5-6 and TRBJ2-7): DAGVTQSPTHLIKTRGQQVTLRCSPKSGHDTVSWYQQALGQGPQFIFQYYEEEERQRGNFPDRFSGHQFPNYSSELNVNALLLGDSALYLCASSFLQETYEQYFGPGTRLTVT.

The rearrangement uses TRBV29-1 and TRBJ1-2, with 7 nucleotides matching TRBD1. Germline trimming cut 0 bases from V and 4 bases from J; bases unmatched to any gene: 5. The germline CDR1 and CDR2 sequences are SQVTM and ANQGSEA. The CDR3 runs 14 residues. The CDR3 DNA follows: TGCAGCGTTGAAGACGGAGGGGGCGGCTATGGCTACACCTTC. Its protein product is CSVEDGGGGYGYTF.